This TCR beta chain was recovered during a study of HIV-infected children after antiretroviral therapy interruption. This CDR3 is 14 amino acids long. Germline loops: CDR1 MNHNS, CDR2 SASEGT. V lost 6 bases, J lost 3 bases, and 12 bases lay in between. The treatment here: PENTA 11 planned treatment interruption arm or continuous ART arm. Naive CD4+ CD45RA+ CD45RO- T cells were sorted from thawed PBMCs. This clonotype turned up a few times. A 3' RACE protocol on RNA, with unique molecular identifiers, produced the TCR library. Via MiXCR, TCRdb re-called the 3' RACE reads, giving one row per CDR3 protein. The table lists fewer than 50,000 distinct CDR3 sequences, about 4.3% of them singletons.

The sequenced sample was CD45RA+ CD4+ T cells from PBMCs, pooled from several time points, obtained from a donor given antiretroviral therapy, either interrupted or continuous. Subset here: naive CD4+ CD45RA+ CD45RO- T cells. The chain couples TRBV6-1 to TRBJ1-5; D is possibly TRBD1 (6 bases). This TCR derives from a pool of human donors with HIV. For the CDR3, the DNA is TGTGCCAGCAGACTAACAGGGTTCAATCAGCCCCAGCATTTT. Translation: CASRLTGFNQPQHF.